The 8 T cell receptor beta chains below come from one sample, sequenced in a study of identical twins. TCRdb passed the 5' RACE reads through MiXCR, listing each CDR3 protein once. The profile shows around 220,000 distinct CDR3 sequences, about 10% of them singletons. The sample was memory T cells sorted from blood. Receptors were obtained from a man in his fifties in good health.

This clonotype was observed at least ten times. The chain recombines TRBV3-1 with TRBJ2-1; D perhaps matches TRBD1 (6 bases). With 2 bases removed from V and 3 bases from J, the gap between germline ends came to 11 bases. This CDR3 is built from 15 residues. In germline, CDR1 is LGHDT, CDR2 YNNKEL (reference sequence). CDR3 amino acids: CASSQPGQLYNEQFF. CDR3 nucleotides: TGTGCCAGCAGCCAACCGGGACAACTCTACAATGAGCAGTTCTTC.

This clonotype was picked up a small number of times. The V call is TRBV7-2, the J call TRBJ1-1; no definite D call. CDR1 is SGHTA, CDR2 FQGNSA, per germline. V was clipped by 3 bases and J by 4 bases, with 9 bases between them. The CDR3 sequence is 13 residues long. This chain's CDR3 is CASSFLDGTEAFF. In nucleotides, the CDR3 is TGTGCCAGCAGCTTCCTAGATGGCACTGAAGCTTTCTTT.

This clonotype was recorded many times. This rearrangement joins TRBV7-8 to TRBJ2-1; 14 nucleotides match TRBD2. CDR1 SGHVS and CDR2 FQNEAQ come from the germline V gene. V shed 4 bases and J 10 bases; nucleotides not matched to a gene: 15. This CDR3 region has 18 residues. As DNA, the CDR3 is TGTGCCAGCAGCTCGAGATATCCGGGACTAGCGGGAGTCGAGGAGCAGTTCTTC. Translated, it gives CASSSRYPGLAGVEEQFF.

The sample holds many counts of this clonotype. V gene TRBV7-8 combines with J gene TRBJ2-6; D may be TRBD1 (6 bases). CDR1 and CDR2 (germline): SGHVS, FQNEAQ. V was clipped by 1 base and J by 0 bases, with 16 bases between them. This CDR3 region has 19 residues. The CDR3 is CASSLGPGQSSSGANVLTF. In nucleotides, the CDR3 is TGTGCCAGCAGCTTAGGTCCTGGACAGTCAAGCTCTGGGGCCAACGTCCTGACTTTC.

This clonotype was observed a few times. This chain links TRBV7-2 with TRBJ2-2; D gene unclear. Germline CDR1 and CDR2: SGHTA and FQGNSA. The ends were cut back, 3 bases at V and 7 bases at J, with 9 bases in the middle. The CDR3 runs to 13 residues. The CDR3 DNA sequence: TGTGCCAGCAGCTTCGAGCCCGGCGGGGAGCTGTTTTTT. Its protein is CASSFEPGGELFF.

This clonotype appeared many times. The CDR3 region is CSVVVAGETQYF. CDR3 bases: TGCAGCGTTGTTGTGGCGGGCGAGACCCAGTACTTC. The V gene is TRBV29-1, the J gene TRBJ2-5; D is possibly TRBD2 (5 bases). The length of the CDR3 is 12 residues. Germline V lookup: CDR1 SQVTM, CDR2 ANQGSEA. V gave up 4 bases and J gave up 5 bases, with 11 bases separating them. The full variable domain, with the rest looked up from reference TRBV29-1 and TRBJ2-5, is SAVISQKPSRDICQRGTSLTIQCQVDSQVTMMFWYRQQPGQSLTLIATANQGSEATYESGFVIDKFPISRPNLTFSTLTVSNMSPEDSSIYLCSVVVAGETQYFGPGTRLLVL.

This clonotype was seen ten or more times. The V gene is TRBV11-2, the J gene TRBJ2-2; D perhaps matches TRBD2 (6 bases). V was cut by 2 bases and J by 0 bases, with 16 bases left in between. CDR1 and CDR2 (germline): SGHAT, FQNNGV. The CDR3 runs to 18 residues. The CDR3 protein is CASSLKRVGGTNTGELFF. In nucleotides, the CDR3 is TGTGCCAGCAGCTTAAAGAGGGTTGGAGGGACGAACACCGGGGAGCTGTTTTTT.

V and J are TRBV10-3 and TRBJ2-7; 7 bases match TRBD1. CDR3 length: 15 residues. The ends lost 3 bases at V and 5 bases at J; junction bases unmatched: 10. Germline assignment: CDR1 ENHRY and CDR2 SYGVKD. CDR3 nucleotides: TGTGCCATCAGTGACCCCGGACAGGTAGTCCACGAGCAGTACTTC. It codes for CAISDPGQVVHEQYF.